This T cell receptor beta chain derives from a study of Graves' ophthalmopathy and Graves' hyperthyroidism. Across the whole study: Hyperthyroidism was considered stable when no ophthalmopathy appeared within 18 months of follow-up.

RNA transcripts were the source from which TCR beta CDR3 regions were amplified. First-round RT-PCR employed HTBI primers, with a second-round multiplex PCR after it. TCRdb reanalysed the multiplex PCR reads using MiXCR and keeps one entry per CDR3 protein. The table records about 1.2 million distinct CDR3 sequences, about two fifths of them present only once. Clinical symptoms and serum thyroxine were used for diagnosis; TRAb, thyroid ultrasound and orbital computed tomography were also relied on. The V and J ends lost 4 bases and 11 bases respectively, with 14 bases between them. CDR3 length equals 12 residues.

The chain recombines TRBV12-3 or TRBV12-4 with TRBJ1-1; the D is unclear. This clonotype originated in an adult man with Graves' hyperthyroidism. The sample comprised peripheral blood or thyroid tissue (not recorded which). In DNA, the CDR3 is TGTGCCAGCAGTTGGGCAGTTCAAGCGGCTTTCTTT. It specifies CASSWAVQAAFF.